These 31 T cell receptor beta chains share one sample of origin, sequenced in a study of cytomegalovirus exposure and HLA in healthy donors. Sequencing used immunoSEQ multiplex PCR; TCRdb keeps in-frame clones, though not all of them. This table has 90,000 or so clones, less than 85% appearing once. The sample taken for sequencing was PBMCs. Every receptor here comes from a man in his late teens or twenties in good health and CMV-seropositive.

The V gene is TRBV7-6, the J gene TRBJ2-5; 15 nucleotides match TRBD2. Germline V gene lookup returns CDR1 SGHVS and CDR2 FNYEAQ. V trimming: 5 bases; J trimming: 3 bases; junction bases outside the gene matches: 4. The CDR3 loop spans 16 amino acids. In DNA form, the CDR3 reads TGTGCCAGCAGCCCCTGGACTAGCGGGAGGGAAGAGACCCAGTACTTC. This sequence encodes CASSPWTSGREETQYF.

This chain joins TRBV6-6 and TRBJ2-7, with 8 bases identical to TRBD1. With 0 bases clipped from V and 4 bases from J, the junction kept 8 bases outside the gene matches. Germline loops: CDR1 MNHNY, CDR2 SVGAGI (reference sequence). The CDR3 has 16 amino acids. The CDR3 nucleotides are TGTGCCAGCAGTTACTCGGGGGACAGGCCAACTTACGAGCAGTACGTC. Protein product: CASSYSGDRPTYEQYV.

CDR3 sequence (DNA): TGTGCCAGCTCGCAAGGGGGAAGCGAGACCCAGTACTTC. This encodes CASSQGGSETQYF. This rearrangement joins TRBV18 to TRBJ2-5; tentatively, D is TRBD1 (6 bases). V dropped 6 bases and J dropped 5 bases, with 13 bases sitting between them. CDR1 is KGHSH and CDR2 is LQKENI in the germline V gene. This CDR3 comprises 13 residues.

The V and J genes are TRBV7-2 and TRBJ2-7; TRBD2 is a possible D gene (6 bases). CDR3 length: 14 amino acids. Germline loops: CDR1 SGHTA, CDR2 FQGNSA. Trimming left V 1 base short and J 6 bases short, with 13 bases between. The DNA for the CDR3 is TGTGCCAGCAGCTTAGGAGTGGCTAGCGTCGAGCAGTACGTC. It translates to CASSLGVASVEQYV.

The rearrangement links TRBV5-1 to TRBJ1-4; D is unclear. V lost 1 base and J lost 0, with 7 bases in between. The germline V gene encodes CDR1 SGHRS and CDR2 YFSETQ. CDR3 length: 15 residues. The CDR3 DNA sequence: TGCGCCAGCAGCTTGTCGACTGCAACTAATGAAAAACTGTTTTTT. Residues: CASSLSTATNEKLFF.

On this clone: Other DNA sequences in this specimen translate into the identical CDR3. This CDR3 is CASSGTGGVYGYTF. Here the CDR3 DNA reads TGTGCCAGCAGTGGGACAGGTGGCGTCTATGGCTACACCTTC. The rearrangement uses TRBV6-5 and TRBJ1-2; 8 nucleotides align to TRBD1. Germline CDR1 is MNHEY and CDR2 is SVGAGI. V shed 5 bases, J shed 4 bases, and the junction held 6 bases outside the gene matches. CDR3 size: 14 residues.

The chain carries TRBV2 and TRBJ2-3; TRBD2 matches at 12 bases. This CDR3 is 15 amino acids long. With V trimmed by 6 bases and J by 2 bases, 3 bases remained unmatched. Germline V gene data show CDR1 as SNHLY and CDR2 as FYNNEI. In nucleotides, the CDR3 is TGTGCCAGCAGAAGGACTAGCGGGATCACAGATACGCAGTATTTT. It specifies CASRRTSGITDTQYF.

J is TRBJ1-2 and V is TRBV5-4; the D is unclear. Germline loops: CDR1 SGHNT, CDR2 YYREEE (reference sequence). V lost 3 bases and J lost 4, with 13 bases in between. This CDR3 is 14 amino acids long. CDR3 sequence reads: CASSSNLSPYGYTF. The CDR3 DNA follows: TGTGCCAGCAGCTCAAACCTGAGCCCCTATGGCTACACCTTC.

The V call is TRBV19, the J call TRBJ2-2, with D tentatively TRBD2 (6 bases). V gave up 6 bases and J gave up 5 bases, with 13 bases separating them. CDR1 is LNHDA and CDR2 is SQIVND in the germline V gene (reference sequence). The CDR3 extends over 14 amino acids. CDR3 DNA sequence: TGTGCCAGTAGCTCGGGACTGCGGACCGGGGAGCTGTTTTTT. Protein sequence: CASSSGLRTGELFF.

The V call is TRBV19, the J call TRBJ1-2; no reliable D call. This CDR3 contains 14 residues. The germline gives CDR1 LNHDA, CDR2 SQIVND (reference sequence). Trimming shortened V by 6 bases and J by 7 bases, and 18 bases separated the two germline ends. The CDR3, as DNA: TGTGCCAGTAGCCCTATAAGCGACTCCCTTGGCTACACCTTC. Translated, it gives CASSPISDSLGYTF.

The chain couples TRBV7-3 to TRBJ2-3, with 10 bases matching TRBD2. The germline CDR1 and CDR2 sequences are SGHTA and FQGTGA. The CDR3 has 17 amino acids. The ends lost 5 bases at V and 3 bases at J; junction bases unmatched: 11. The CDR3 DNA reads TGTGCCAGCAGCCTCGGGCTAGCGGGAGTAGGGACAGATACGCAGTATTTT. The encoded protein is CASSLGLAGVGTDTQYF.

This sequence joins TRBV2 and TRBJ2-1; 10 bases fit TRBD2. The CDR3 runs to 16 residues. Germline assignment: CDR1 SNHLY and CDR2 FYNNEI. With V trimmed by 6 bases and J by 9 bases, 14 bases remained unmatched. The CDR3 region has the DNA TGTGCCAGCAGGGCTCTAACTAGCGGGACCACGGGTGAGCAGTTCTTC. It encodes CASRALTSGTTGEQFF.

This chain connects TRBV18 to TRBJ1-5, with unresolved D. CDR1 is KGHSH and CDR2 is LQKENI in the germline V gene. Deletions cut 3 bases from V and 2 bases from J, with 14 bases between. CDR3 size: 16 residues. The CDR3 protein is CASSPIGPGGNQPQHF. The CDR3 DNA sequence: TGTGCCAGCTCACCCATCGGCCCCGGAGGCAATCAGCCCCAGCATTTT.

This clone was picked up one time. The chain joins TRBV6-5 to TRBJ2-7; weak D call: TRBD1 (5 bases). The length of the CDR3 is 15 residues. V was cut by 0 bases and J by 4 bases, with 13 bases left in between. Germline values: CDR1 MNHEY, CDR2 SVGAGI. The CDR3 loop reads CASSYSTVMAYEQYF. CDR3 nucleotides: TGTGCCAGCAGTTACTCGACAGTTATGGCTTACGAGCAGTACTTC.

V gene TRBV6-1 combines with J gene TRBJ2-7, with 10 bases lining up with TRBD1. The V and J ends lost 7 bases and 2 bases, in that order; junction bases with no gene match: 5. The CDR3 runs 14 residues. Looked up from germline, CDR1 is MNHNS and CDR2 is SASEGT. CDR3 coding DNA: TGTGCCAGCAAAGGGGACAGGGGTACCTACGAGCAGTACGTC. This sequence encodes CASKGDRGTYEQYV.

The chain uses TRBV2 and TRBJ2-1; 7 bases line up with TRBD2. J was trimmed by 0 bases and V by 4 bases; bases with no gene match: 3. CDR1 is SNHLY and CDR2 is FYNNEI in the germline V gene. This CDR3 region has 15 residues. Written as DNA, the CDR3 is TGTGCCAGCAGTGTATCTAGCGGCTCCTACAATGAGCAGTTCTTC. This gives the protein CASSVSSGSYNEQFF. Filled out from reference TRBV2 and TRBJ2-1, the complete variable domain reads EPEVTQTPSHQVTQMGQEVILRCVPISNHLYFYWYRQILGQKVEFLVSFYNNEISEKSEIFDDQFSVERPDGSNFTLKIRSTKLEDSAMYFCASSVSSGSYNEQFFGPGTRLTVL.

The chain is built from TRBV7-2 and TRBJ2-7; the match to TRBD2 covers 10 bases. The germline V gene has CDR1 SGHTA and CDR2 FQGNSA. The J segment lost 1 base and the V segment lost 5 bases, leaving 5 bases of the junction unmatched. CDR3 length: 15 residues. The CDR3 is CASSLGLAVSYEQYF. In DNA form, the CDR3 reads TGTGCCAGCAGCCTCGGACTAGCGGTTTCCTACGAGCAGTACTTC. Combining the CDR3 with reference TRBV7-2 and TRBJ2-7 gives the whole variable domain GAGVSQSPSNKVTEKGKDVELRCDPISGHTALYWYRQSLGQGLEFLIYFQGNSAPDKSGLPSDRFSAERTGGSVSTLTIQRTQQEDSAVYLCASSLGLAVSYEQYFGPGTRLTVT.

The CDR3 DNA reads as TGTGCCAGCTCACCACCCCAGGGGACCGCGGGTGGCTACACCTTC. Translation: CASSPPQGTAGGYTF. The chain employs TRBV18 and TRBJ1-2; D is perhaps TRBD1 (6 bases). V was pared by 0 bases and J by 7 bases, with 15 bases between. The CDR3 sequence is 15 residues long. Germline CDR1 and CDR2: KGHSH and LQKENI.

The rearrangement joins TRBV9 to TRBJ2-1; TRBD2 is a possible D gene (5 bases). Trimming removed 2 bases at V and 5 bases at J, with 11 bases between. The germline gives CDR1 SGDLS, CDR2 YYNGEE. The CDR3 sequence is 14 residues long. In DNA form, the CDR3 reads TGTGCCAGCAGCGTGGACTCTCCCAACAATGAGCAGTTCTTC. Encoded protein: CASSVDSPNNEQFF.

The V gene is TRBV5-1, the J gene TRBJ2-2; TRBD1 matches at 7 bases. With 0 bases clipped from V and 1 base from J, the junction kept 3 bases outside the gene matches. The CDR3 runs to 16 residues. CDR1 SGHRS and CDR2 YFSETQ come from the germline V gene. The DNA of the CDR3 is TGCGCCAGCAGCTTGGAGGGGGCCCTGAACACCGGGGAGCTGTTTTTT. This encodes CASSLEGALNTGELFF.

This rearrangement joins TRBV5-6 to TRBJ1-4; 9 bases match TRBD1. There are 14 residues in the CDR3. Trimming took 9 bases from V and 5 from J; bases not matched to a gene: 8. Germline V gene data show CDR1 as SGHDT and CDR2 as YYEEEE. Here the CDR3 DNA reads TGTGCCACATCAATGGGACAGGGAAATGAAAAACTGTTTTTT. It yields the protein CATSMGQGNEKLFF.

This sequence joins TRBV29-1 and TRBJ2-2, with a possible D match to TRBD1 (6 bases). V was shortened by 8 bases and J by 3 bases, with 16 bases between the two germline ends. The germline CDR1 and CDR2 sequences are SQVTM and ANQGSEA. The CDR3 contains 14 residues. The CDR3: CSTSGTSDTGELFF. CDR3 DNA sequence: TGCAGCACATCCGGGACATCGGACACCGGGGAGCTGTTTTTT.

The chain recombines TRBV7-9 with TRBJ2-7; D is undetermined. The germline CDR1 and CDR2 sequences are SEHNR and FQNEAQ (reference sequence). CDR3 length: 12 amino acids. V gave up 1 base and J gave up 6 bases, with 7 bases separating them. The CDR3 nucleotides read TGTGCCAGCAGCTTAGTACTACCCGAGCAGTACTTC. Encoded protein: CASSLVLPEQYF. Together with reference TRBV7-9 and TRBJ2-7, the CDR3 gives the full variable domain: DTGVSQNPRHKITKRGQNVTFRCDPISEHNRLYWYRQTLGQGPEFLTYFQNEAQLEKSRLLSDRFSAERPKGSFSTLEIQRTEQGDSAMYLCASSLVLPEQYFGPGTRLTVT.

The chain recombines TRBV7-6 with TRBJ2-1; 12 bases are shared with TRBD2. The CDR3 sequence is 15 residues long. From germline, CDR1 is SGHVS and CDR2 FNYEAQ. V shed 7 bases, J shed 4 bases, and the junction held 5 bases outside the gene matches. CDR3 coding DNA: TGTGCCAGCATGAAGACTAGCGGGAGTTACAATGAGCAGTTCTTC. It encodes CASMKTSGSYNEQFF. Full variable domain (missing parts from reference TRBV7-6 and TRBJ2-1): GAGVSQSPRYKVTKRGQDVALRCDPISGHVSLYWYRQALGQGPEFLTYFNYEAQQDKSGLPNDRFSAERPEGSISTLTIQRTEQRDSAMYRCASMKTSGSYNEQFFGPGTRLTVL.

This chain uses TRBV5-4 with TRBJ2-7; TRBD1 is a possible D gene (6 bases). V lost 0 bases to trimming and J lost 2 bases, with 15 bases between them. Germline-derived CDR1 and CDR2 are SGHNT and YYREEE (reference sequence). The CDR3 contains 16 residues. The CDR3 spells CASSLADRFSPYEQYF. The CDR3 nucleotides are TGTGCCAGCAGCTTGGCGGACAGATTCTCCCCCTACGAGCAGTACTTC.

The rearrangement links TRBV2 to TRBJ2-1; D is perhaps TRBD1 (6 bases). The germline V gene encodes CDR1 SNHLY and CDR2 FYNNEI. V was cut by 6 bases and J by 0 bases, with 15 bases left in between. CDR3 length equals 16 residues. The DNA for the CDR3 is TGTGCCAGCAGGGGGGCTGGCGGTTCCTCCTACAATGAGCAGTTCTTC. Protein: CASRGAGGSSYNEQFF.

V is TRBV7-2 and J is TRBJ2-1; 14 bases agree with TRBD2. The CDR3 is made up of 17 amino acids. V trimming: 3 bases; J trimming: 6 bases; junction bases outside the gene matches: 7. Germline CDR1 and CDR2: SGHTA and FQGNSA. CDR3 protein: CASSLRGTSGSLNEQFF. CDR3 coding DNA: TGTGCCAGCAGCTTGAGAGGGACTAGCGGGAGTCTCAATGAGCAGTTCTTC.

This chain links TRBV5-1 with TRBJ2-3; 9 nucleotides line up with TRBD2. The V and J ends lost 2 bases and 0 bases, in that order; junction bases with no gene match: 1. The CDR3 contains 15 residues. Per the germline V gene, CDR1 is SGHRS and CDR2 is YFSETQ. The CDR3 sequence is CASSFSGRSTDTQYF. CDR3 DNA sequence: TGCGCCAGCAGCTTTAGCGGGAGAAGCACAGATACGCAGTATTTT.

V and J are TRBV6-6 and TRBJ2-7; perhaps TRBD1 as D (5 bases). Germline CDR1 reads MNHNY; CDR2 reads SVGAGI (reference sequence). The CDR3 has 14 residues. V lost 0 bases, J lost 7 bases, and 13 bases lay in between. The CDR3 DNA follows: TGTGCCAGCAGTTACTCGGGCAGGGTGGGGGAGCAGTACTTC. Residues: CASSYSGRVGEQYF.

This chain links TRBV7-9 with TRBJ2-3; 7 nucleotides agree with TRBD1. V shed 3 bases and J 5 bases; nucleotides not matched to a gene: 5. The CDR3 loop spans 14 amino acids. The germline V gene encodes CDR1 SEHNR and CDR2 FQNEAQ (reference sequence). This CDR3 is CASSLGDSLDTQYF. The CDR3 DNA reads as TGTGCCAGCAGCTTGGGGGACAGTTTAGATACGCAGTATTTT.

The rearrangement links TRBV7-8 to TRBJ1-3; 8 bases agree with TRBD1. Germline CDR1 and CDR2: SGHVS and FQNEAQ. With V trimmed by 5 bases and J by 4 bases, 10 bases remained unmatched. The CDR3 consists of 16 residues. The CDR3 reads CASSQVAGGTGNTIYF. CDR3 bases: TGTGCCAGCAGCCAGGTGGCAGGGGGCACGGGAAACACCATATATTTT.